This T cell receptor (beta chain) appears in the sequencing data of a study of CD8+ T cells in alopecia areata. This CDR3 comprises 10 residues. The germline gives CDR1 MGHDK, CDR2 SYGVNS. V dropped 7 bases and J dropped 7 bases, with 5 bases sitting between them. Treatment described: oral pan-JAK inhibitor, 5-10 mg twice daily. The sequencing template was cDNA reverse transcribed from extracted RNA. Clones were sequenced by immunoSEQ multiplex PCR, and TCRdb holds only the in-frame ones, with some missing. The repertoire holds over 150,000 clones, with about 55% as singletons. This clone was observed a handful of times.

The sequences come from CD8+ T cells sorted from blood, collected at week 24, from a patient treated with tofacitinib. This chain uses TRBV25-1 with TRBJ2-1; D is unclear. This TCR was recovered from a human donor with alopecia areata. In nucleotides, the CDR3 is TGTGCCAGCACCGGGAATGAGCAGTTCTTC. Protein: CASTGNEQFF.